The rows below give T cell receptor beta chains drawn from one sample of a study of shared clonotypes between healthy human individuals. Profiled with immunoSEQ multiplex PCR; TCRdb holds only in-frame clones, not every one. The repertoire holds a few million clones, over 85% seen once, with 0.35% to 0.5% in the top ten. Material for sequencing was naive CD4+ T cells from PBMCs. The receptors stem from a man younger than 35 in good health. Some clones in this sample may be carry-over from other donors' samples. CDR3s include the opening cysteine and the closing phenylalanine or tryptophan.

v_gene: TRBV7-6; CDR3aa: CASSLTGGPGNTIYF
v_gene: TRBV6-5; CDR3aa: CASSRRPGQFAEAFF
v_gene: TRBV28; CDR3aa: CASSFQRTDTQYF
v_gene: TRBV9; CDR3aa: CATSPVSAGIQYF
v_gene: TRBV4-3; CDR3aa: CASSQDRTSGRASETQYF
v_gene: TRBV5-6; CDR3aa: CASSLAPGIAGRSYNEQFF
v_gene: TRBV19; CDR3aa: CASSISASGSSSGANVLTF
v_gene: TRBV28; CDR3aa: CASIRGDRGTEAFF
v_gene: TRBV7-2; CDR3aa: CASSLFQEPQHF
v_gene: TRBV27; CDR3aa: CASSPQMGAGYTF
v_gene: TRBV2; CDR3aa: CASRKTLAGEDTQYF
v_gene: TRBV7-2; CDR3aa: CASSLAGTSFYEQFF
v_gene: TRBV4-1; CDR3aa: CASSQVPGPISYEQYF
v_gene: TRBV29-1; CDR3aa: CSAALGSGTDTQYF
v_gene: TRBV27; CDR3aa: CASSQGWGVNTEAFF
v_gene: TRBV7-9; CDR3aa: CASNGAGANVLTF
v_gene: TRBV10-3; CDR3aa: CAITPRTAGNTIYF
v_gene: TRBV4-2; CDR3aa: CASSQLSGTGNLGANEKLFF
v_gene: TRBV6-1; CDR3aa: CASGGGRTNYGYTF
v_gene: TRBV30; CDR3aa: CAWRGQGATEAFF
v_gene: TRBV7-9; CDR3aa: CASSLGRTREGYTF
v_gene: TRBV15; CDR3aa: CATSREEGAAGNTIYF
v_gene: TRBV7-2; CDR3aa: CASSSSGIASSEQFF
v_gene: TRBV5-4; CDR3aa: CASSLSQGTYNEQFF
v_gene: TRBV5-1; CDR3aa: CASSRGERGVSGANVLTF
v_gene: TRBV15; CDR3aa: CATSRDWPGTDYGYTF
v_gene: TRBV30; CDR3aa: CAWSNHPGQGAPGGYGYTF
v_gene: TRBV9; CDR3aa: CASSGPQEKGPGNTIYF
v_gene: TRBV19; CDR3aa: CASNRGPGQPQHF
v_gene: TRBV27; CDR3aa: CASSLSSTETQYF
v_gene: TRBV5-6; CDR3aa: CASSLLAGITDTQYF
v_gene: TRBV27; CDR3aa: CASSPNRDGEQYF
v_gene: TRBV5-6; CDR3aa: CASSLEQGLGEKLFF
v_gene: TRBV30; CDR3aa: CAWNSNEKLFF
v_gene: TRBV10-3; CDR3aa: CAISAHIGTSGKLPDNEQFF
v_gene: TRBV5-1; CDR3aa: CASSLAGGDTGELFF
v_gene: TRBV28; CDR3aa: CASSPNYGYTF